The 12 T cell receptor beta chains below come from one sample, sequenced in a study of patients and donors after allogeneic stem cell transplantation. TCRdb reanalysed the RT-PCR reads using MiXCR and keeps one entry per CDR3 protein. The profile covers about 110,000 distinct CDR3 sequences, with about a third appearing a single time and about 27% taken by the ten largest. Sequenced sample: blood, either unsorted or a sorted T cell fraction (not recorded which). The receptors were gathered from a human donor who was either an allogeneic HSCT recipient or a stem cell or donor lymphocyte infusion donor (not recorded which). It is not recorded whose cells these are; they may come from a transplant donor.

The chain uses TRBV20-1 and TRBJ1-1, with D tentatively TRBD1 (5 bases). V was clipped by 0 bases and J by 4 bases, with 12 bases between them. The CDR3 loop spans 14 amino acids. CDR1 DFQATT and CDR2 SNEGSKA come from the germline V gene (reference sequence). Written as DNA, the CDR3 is TGCAGTGCTAGAGATTACTACAGGCCCACTGAAGCTTTCTTT. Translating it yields CSARDYYRPTEAFF.

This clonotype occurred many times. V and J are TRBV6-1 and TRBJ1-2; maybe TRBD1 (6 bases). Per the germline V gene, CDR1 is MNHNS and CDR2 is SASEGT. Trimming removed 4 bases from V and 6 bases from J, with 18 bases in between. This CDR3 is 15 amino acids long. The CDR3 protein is CASSGVAGASDGYTF. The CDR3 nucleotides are TGTGCCAGCAGTGGAGTAGCAGGGGCGAGCGATGGCTACACCTTC.

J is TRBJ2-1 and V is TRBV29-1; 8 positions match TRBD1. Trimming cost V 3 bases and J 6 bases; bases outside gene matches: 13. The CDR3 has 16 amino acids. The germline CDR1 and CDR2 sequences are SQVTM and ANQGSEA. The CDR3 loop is CSVERVGQGASNEQFF. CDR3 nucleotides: TGCAGCGTTGAGCGGGTCGGGCAGGGGGCCAGCAATGAGCAGTTCTTC.

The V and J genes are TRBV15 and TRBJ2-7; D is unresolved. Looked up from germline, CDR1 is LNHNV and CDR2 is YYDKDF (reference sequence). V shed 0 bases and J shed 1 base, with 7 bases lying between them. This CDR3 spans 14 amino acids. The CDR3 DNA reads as TGTGCCACCAGCAGAGATCAACAGTCCTACGAGCAGTACTTC. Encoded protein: CATSRDQQSYEQYF.

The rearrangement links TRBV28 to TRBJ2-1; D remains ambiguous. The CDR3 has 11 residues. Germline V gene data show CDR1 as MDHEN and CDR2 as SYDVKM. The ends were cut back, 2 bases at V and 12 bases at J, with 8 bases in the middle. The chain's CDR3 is CASSLNQRQFF. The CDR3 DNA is TGTGCCAGCAGTTTAAATCAGAGGCAGTTCTTC.

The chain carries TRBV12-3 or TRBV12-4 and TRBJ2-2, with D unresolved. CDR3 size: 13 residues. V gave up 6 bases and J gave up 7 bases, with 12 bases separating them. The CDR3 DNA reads TGTGCCAGCAGGCCCCCTGGTGGCGGGGAGCTGTTTTTT. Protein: CASRPPGGGELFF.

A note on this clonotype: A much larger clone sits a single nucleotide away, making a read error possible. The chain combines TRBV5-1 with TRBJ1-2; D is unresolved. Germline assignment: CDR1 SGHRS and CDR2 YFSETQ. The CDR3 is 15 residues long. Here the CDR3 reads CASSLFSLQNYRYTF. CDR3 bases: TGCGCCAGCAGCTTGTTCTCGTTACAGAACTATCGCTACACCTTC.

The CDR3 reads CASTDASGRAYEQYF. As DNA, the CDR3 is TGTGCCAGCACCGACGCCAGCGGGAGGGCCTACGAGCAGTACTTC. This chain uses TRBV6-6 with TRBJ2-7, with TRBD2 identical over 10 bases. There are 15 residues in the CDR3. Germline V CDR1 and CDR2: MNHNY, SVGAGI (reference sequence). V shed 7 bases and J 2 bases; nucleotides not matched to a gene: 8.

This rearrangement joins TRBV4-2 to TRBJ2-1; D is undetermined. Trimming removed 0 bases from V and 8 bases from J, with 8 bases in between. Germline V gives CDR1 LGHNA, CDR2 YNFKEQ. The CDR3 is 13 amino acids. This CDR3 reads CASSQDPGYEQFF. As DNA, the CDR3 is TGTGCCAGCAGCCAAGATCCGGGCTATGAGCAGTTCTTC.

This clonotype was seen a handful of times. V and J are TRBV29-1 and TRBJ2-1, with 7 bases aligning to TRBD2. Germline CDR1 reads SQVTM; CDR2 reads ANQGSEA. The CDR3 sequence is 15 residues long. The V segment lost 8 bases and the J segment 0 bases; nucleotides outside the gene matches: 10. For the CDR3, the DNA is TGCAGCCTTCGGGGAGGGTGGTCCTCCTACAATGAGCAGTTCTTC. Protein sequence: CSLRGGWSSYNEQFF.

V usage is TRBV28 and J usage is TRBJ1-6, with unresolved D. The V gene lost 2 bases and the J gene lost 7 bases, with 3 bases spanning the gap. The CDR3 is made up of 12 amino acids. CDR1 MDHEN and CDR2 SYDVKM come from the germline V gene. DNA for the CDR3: TGTGCCAGCAGTTTACAGAATTCACCCCTCCACTTT. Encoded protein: CASSLQNSPLHF.

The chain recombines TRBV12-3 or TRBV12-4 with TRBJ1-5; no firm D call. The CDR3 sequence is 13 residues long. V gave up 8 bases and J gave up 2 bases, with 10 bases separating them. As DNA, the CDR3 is TGTGCCAGCGACATGGCTGGCAATCAGCCCCAGCATTTT. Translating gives CASDMAGNQPQHF.